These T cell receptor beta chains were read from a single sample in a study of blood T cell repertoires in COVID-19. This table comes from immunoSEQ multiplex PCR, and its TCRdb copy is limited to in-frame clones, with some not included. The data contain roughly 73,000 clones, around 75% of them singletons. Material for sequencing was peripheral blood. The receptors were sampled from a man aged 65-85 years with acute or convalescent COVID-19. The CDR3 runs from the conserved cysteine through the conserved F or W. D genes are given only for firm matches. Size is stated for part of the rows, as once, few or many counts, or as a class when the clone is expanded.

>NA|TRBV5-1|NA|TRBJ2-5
TGCGCCAGCAGCTTGGGACTTTCCTTTGACACCCAGTACTTC
CASSLGLSFDTQYF
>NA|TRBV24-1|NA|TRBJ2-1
TGTGCCACCAGTGACTCGTACAATGAGCAGTTCTTC
CATSDSYNEQFF
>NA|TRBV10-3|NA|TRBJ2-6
TGTGCCATCAGTGGCGGAGAGGGGGTCAGAACTGGGGCCAACGTCCTGACTTTC
CAISGGEGVRTGANVLTF
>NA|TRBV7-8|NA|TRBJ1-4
TGTGCCAGCAGCACCAGGGGAGCTAATGAAAAACTGTTTTTT
CASSTRGANEKLFF
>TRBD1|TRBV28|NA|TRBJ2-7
TGTGCCAGCAGCTTACCGACAGGGGCGGACTCCGAGCAGTACTTC
CASSLPTGADSEQYF
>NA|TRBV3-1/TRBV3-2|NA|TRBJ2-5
TGTGCCAGCAGCCAAGATTTAGGTATAACACAGGGAGCCCAAGAGACCCAGTACTTC
CASSQDLGITQGAQETQYF
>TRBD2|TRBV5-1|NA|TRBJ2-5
TGCGCCAGCAGCTTGGGCCTTTCCGGGGGGGAAGAGACCCAGTACTTC
CASSLGLSGGEETQYF
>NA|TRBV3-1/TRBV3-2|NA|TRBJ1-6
TGTGCCAGCACCCTAGGTTCGAGCTCCTATAATTCACCCCTCCACTTT
CASTLGSSSYNSPLHF
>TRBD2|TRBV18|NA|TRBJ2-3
TGTGCCAGCTCACCACCGAACAGTTATAGCGGGAGAAGCACAGATACGCAGTATTTT
CASSPPNSYSGRSTDTQYF
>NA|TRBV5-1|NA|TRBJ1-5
TGCGCCAGCAGCTCGGGGGAAGTCGGGCAGCCCCAGCATTTT
CASSSGEVGQPQHF
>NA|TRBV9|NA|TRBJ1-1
TGTGCCAGCAGCCTGGACAGATCCATGAACACTGAAGCTTTCTTT
CASSLDRSMNTEAFF
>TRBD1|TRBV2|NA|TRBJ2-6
TGTGCCAGCGGAACGGGACAGTTAAGCTCTGGGGCCAACGTCCTGACTTTC
CASGTGQLSSGANVLTF
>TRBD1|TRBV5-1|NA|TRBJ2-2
TGCGCCAGCTCTCCAGGGGGCGTGGGGGCCGGGGAGCTGTTTTTT
CASSPGGVGAGELFF
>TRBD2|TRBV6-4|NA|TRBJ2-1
TGTGCCAGCAGTGAGGGACTAGCGGGCTCTAATGAGCAGTTCTTC
CASSEGLAGSNEQFF
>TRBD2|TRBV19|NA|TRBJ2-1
TGTGCCAGTACCGGACTAGCGGGAGGCCCCGGGAATGAGCAGTTCTTC
CASTGLAGGPGNEQFF
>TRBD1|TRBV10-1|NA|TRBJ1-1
TGCGCCAGCAGTGGGGGACAGGGAAACACTGAAGCTTTCTTT
CASSGGQGNTEAFF
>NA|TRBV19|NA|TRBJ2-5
TGTGCCAGTAAGAGGGGGACCCCTGGGACGACCCAGTACTTC
CASKRGTPGTTQYF
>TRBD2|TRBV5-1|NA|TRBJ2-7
TGCGCCAGCAGCTTGGTCCCGACTAGCGGGAGCCACGAGCAGTACTTC
CASSLVPTSGSHEQYF
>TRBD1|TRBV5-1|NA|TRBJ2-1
TGCGCCAGCAGCATACAGGGGGTTCCCTACAATGAGCAGTTCTTC
CASSIQGVPYNEQFF
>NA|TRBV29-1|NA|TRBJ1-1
TGCAGCGTTGCCTTCAAAGTGGGCACAAACACTGAAGCTTTCTTT
CSVAFKVGTNTEAFF
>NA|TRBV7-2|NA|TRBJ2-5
TGTGCCAGCAGCCCCCGTGGGGGCGGGAGCCAGACTCAGTACTTC
CASSPRGGGSQTQYF
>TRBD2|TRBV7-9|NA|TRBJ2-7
TGTGCCAGCAGCTCGACTAGCGGGAGGCCTCCTCCTCGGAACGAGCAGTACTTC
CASSSTSGRPPPRNEQYF
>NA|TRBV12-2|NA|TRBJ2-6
TGTGCAAGTCGCTGCCGGGAGAGGCGAGCTGGGGCCAACGTCCTGACTTTC
CASRCRERRAGANVLTF
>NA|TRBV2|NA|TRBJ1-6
TGTGCCAGCAGTGACGGGGGTAATTCACCCCTCCACTTT
CASSDGGNSPLHF
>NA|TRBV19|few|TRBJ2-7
TGTGCCAGTACCAAGGGGCGACTGGACGAGCAGTACTTC
CASTKGRLDEQYF
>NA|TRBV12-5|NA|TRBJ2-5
TGTGCTAGTGGGCAGGACAGCCGTCAAGAGACCCAGTACTTC
CASGQDSRQETQYF
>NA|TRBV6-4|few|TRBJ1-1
TGTGCCAGCAGTGACGGGCCGGCGGGCACTGAAGCTTTCTTT
CASSDGPAGTEAFF
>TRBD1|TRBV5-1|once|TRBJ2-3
TGCGCCAGCAGCGACGGGACAGGGACTAGCACAGATACGCAGTATTTT
CASSDGTGTSTDTQYF
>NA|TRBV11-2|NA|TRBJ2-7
TGTGCCAGCAGCTTAAAGACAGGCACAACCTACGAGCAGTACTTC
CASSLKTGTTYEQYF
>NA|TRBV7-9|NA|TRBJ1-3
TGTGCCAGCAGCTCCCCGGGGGATGGGAGCTCTGGAAACACCATATATTTT
CASSSPGDGSSGNTIYF
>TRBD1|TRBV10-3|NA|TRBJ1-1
TGTGCCATCAGCCCGGGACAGGGGGCAAAAGGGGTTGAAGCTTTCTTT
CAISPGQGAKGVEAFF
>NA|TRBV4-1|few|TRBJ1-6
TGCGCCAGCAGCCTAGGGGTCTGGAATTCACCCCTCCACTTT
CASSLGVWNSPLHF
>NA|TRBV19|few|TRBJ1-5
TGTGCCAGTAGTATAGGGACAAATCAGCCCCAGCATTTT
CASSIGTNQPQHF
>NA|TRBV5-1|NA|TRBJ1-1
TGCGCCAGCAGCGGAGGTATAGGGAACACTGAAGCTTTCTTT
CASSGGIGNTEAFF
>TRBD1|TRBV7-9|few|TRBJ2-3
TGTGCCAGCAGCTCCCCGACAGGGTCCACAGATACGCAGTATTTT
CASSSPTGSTDTQYF
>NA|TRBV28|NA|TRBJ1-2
TGTGCCAGCAGCTTCCCGGGAGCCCGAGGGGCCTACACCTTC
CASSFPGARGAYTF
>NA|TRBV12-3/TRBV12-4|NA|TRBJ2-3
TGTGCCAGCGGCGATACGCAGTATTTT
CASGDTQYF
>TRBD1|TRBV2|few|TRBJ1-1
TGTGCCAGCAGTTTACAGGGGTCTGAAGCTTTCTTT
CASSLQGSEAFF
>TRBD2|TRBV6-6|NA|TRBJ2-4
TGTGCCAGCAGTTACCCAGCGGGAGTCAAAAACATTCAGTACTTC
CASSYPAGVKNIQYF
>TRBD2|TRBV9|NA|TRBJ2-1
TGTGCCAGCAGCCCCCGGACTAGCGGGTTTTCCTACAATGAGCAGTTCTTC
CASSPRTSGFSYNEQFF
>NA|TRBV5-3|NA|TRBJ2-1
TGTGCCAGCCCTCCAGGAGGGGCAGTGACCAATGAGCAGTTCTTC
CASPPGGAVTNEQFF
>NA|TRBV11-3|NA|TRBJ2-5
TGTGCCAGCAGCCGCGGGGCGGGGGAGACCCAGTACTTC
CASSRGAGETQYF
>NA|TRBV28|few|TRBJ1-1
TGTGCCAGCAGCCAATTGAACACTGAAGCTTTCTTT
CASSQLNTEAFF
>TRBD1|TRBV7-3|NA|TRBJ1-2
TGTGCCAGCAGCTTGGACAGGGGAGACGGCTACACCTTC
CASSLDRGDGYTF
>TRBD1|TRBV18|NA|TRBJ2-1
TGTGCCAGCTCACCAGGGACAGGGGACAGCTTCCACAATGAGCAGTTCTTC
CASSPGTGDSFHNEQFF
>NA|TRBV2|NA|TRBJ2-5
TGTGCCAGCAGTGCATCTCCCACTAGGACTGAGACCCAGTACTTC
CASSASPTRTETQYF
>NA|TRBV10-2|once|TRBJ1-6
TGCGCCAGCAGTGAGGGGGGGTCGAATTCACCCCTCCACTTT
CASSEGGSNSPLHF
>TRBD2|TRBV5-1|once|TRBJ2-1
TGCGCCAGCAGCTCCGAGGTAGTTGCGGGAGCAGGCAATGAGCAGTTCTTC
CASSSEVVAGAGNEQFF
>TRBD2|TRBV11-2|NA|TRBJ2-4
TGTGCCAGCAGCCAGCGCTCTAGCGGGGTAGCCAAAAACATTCAGTACTTC
CASSQRSSGVAKNIQYF